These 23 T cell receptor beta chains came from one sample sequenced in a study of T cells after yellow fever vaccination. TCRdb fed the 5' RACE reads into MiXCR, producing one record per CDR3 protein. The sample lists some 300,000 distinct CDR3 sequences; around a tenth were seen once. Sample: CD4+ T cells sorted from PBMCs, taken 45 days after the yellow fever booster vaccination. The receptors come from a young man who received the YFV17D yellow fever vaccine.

CDR3 DNA sequence: TGTGCCAGCTGCCGGGACAGCTCCTACGAGCAGTACGTC. Translating it yields CASCRDSSYEQYV. V and J are TRBV6-2 or TRBV6-3 and TRBJ2-7, with 7 positions matching TRBD1. Trimming took 8 bases from V and 0 from J; bases not matched to a gene: 4. Germline CDR1 and CDR2: MNHEY and SVGEGT. CDR3 length equals 13 residues.

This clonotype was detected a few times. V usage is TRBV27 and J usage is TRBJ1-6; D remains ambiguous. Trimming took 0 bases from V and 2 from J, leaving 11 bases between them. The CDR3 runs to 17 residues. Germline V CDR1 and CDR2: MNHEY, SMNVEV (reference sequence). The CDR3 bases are TGTGCCAGCAGTTTATCCCCCCCGGGCACCTATAATTCACCCCTCCACTTT. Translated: CASSLSPPGTYNSPLHF.

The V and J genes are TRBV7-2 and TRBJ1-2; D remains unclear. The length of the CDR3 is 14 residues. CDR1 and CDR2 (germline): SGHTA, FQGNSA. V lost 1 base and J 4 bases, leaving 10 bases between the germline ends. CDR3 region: CASSLDLGSYGYTF. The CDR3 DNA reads TGTGCCAGCAGCTTAGATTTAGGGAGCTATGGCTACACCTTC.

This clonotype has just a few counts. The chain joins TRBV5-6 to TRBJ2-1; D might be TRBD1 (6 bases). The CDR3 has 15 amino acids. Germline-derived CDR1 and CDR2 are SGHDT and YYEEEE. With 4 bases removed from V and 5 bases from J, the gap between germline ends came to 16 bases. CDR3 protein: CASSNPRDTNNEQFF. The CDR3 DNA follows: TGTGCCAGCAGCAACCCCCGGGACACCAACAATGAGCAGTTCTTC.

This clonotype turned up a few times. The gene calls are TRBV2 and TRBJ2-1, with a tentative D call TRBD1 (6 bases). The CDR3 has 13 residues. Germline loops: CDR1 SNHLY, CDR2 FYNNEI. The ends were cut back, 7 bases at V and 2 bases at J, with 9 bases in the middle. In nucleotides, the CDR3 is TGTGCCAGCAACAGGGAGACCTACAATGAGCAGTTCTTC. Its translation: CASNRETYNEQFF.

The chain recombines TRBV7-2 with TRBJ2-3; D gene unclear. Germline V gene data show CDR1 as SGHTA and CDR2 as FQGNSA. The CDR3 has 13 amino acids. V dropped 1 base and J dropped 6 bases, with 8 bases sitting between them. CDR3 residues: CASSLGSVDTQYF. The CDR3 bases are TGTGCCAGCAGCTTAGGATCCGTGGATACGCAGTATTTT.

The CDR3 DNA reads TGTGCCAGCAGTTTATGGGCCGGCGGGGAGCTGTTTTTT. It is translated as CASSLWAGGELFF. V gene TRBV27 combines with J gene TRBJ2-2; D is undetermined. Trimming removed 1 base from V and 7 bases from J, with 7 bases in between. This CDR3 has 13 amino acids. Germline-derived CDR1 and CDR2 are MNHEY and SMNVEV (reference sequence).

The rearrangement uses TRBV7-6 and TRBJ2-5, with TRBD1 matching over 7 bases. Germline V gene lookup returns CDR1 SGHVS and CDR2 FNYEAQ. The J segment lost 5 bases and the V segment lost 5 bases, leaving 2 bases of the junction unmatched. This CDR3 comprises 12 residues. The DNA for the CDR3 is TGTGCCAGCAGCAAACAGGGGGAGACCCAGTACTTC. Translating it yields CASSKQGETQYF. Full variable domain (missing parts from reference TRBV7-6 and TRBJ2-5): GAGVSQSPRYKVTKRGQDVALRCDPISGHVSLYWYRQALGQGPEFLTYFNYEAQQDKSGLPNDRFSAERPEGSISTLTIQRTEQRDSAMYRCASSKQGETQYFGPGTRLLVL.

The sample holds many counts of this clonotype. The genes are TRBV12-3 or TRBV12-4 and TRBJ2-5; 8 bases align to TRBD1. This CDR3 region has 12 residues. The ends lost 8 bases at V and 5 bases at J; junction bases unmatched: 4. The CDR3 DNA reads TGTGCCAGCGGGACAGGTTGGGAGACCCAGTACTTC. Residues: CASGTGWETQYF.

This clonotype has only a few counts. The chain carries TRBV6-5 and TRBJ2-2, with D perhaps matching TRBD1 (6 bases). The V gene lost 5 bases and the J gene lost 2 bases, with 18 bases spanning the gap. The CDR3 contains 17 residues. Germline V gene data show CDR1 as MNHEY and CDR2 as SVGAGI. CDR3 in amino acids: CASSRTVSLANTGELFF. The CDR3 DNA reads TGTGCCAGCAGTAGGACAGTTTCCTTGGCAAACACCGGGGAGCTGTTTTTT.

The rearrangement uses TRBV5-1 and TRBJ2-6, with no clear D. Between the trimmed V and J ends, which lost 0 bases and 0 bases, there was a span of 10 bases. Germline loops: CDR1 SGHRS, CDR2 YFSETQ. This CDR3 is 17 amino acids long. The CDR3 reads CASSLVQGNSGANVLTF. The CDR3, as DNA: TGCGCCAGCAGCTTGGTTCAAGGGAACTCTGGGGCCAACGTCCTGACTTTC.

The CDR3 here is CSAYSMTSADTQYF. DNA of the CDR3: TGCAGTGCTTACTCCATGACTAGCGCAGATACGCAGTATTTT. The chain has TRBV20-1 and TRBJ2-3; 8 bases match TRBD2. This CDR3 has 14 residues. The germline CDR1 and CDR2 sequences are DFQATT and SNEGSKA (reference sequence). Trimming took 5 bases from V and 4 from J; bases not matched to a gene: 8.

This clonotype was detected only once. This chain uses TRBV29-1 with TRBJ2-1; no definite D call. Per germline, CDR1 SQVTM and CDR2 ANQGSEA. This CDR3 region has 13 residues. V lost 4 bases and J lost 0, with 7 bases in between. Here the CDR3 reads CSVAPSSYNEQFF. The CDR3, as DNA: TGCAGCGTTGCTCCGAGCTCCTACAATGAGCAGTTCTTC.

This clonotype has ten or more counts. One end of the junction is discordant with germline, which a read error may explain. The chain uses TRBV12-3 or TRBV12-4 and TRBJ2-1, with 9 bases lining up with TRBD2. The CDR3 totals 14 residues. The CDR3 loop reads CASSLGLAGLSSIF. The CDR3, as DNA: TGTGCCAGCAGTTTAGGGCTAGCGGGGCTGAGCTCGATCTTC.

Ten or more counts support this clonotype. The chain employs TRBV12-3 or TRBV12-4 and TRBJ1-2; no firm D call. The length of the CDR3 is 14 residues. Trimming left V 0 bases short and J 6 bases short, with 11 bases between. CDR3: CASSLAHVPDGYTF. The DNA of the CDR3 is TGTGCCAGCAGTTTAGCGCATGTCCCGGATGGCTACACCTTC.

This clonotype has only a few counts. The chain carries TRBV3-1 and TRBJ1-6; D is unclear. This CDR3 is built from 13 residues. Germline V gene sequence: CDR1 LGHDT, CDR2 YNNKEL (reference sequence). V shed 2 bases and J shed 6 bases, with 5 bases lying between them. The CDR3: CASSQQLNSPLHF. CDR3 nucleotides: TGTGCCAGCAGCCAACAGCTTAATTCACCCCTCCACTTT.

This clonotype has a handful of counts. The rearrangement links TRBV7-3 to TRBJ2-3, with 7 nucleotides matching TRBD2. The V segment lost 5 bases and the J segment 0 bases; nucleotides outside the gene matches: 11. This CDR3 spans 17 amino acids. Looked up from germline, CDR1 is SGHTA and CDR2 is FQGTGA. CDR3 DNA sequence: TGTGCCAGCAGCCTTTCCCCCTCGCGGGGGAGCACAGATACGCAGTATTTT. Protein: CASSLSPSRGSTDTQYF.

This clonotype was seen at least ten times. The CDR3 DNA reads TGTGCCAGCAGATCTATGGCATCAACGGAGCAGTACTTC. Translating gives CASRSMASTEQYF. The J gene is TRBJ2-7, the V gene TRBV6-6, with unresolved D. This CDR3 is built from 13 residues. Germline V gives CDR1 MNHNY, CDR2 SVGAGI (reference sequence). Trimming pared 6 bases from V and 7 bases from J, leaving 16 bases between.

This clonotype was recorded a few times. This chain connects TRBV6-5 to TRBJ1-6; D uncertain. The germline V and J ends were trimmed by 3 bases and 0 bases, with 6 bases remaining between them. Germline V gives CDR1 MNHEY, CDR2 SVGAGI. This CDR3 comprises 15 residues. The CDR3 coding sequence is TGTGCCAGCAGTTATGCTGGCTCCTATAATTCACCCCTCCACTTT. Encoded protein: CASSYAGSYNSPLHF.

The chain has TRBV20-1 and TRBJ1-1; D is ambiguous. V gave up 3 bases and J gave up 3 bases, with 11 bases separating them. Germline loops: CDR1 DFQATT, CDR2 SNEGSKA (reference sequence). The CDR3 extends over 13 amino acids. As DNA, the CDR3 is TGCAGTGCTAGTACCGGGTCCTACACTGAAGCTTTCTTT. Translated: CSASTGSYTEAFF.

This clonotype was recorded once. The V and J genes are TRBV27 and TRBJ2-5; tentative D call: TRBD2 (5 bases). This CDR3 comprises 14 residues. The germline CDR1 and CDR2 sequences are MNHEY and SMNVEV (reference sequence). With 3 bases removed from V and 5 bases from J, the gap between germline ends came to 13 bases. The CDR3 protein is CASSFLGSEETQYF. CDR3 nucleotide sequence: TGTGCCAGCAGTTTCCTGGGTAGCGAGGAGACCCAGTACTTC.

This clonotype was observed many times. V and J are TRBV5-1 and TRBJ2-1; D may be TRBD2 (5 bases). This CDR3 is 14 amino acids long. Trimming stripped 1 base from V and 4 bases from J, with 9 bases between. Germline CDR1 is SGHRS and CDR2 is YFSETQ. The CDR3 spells CASSLRVAYNEQFF. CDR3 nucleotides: TGCGCCAGCAGCTTGAGGGTAGCGTACAATGAGCAGTTCTTC.

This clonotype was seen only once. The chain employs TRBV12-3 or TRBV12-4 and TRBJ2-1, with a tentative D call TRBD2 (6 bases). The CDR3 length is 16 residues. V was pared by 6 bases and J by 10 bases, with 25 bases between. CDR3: CASRPTGGGLLIEQFF. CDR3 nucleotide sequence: TGTGCCAGCAGGCCCACCGGCGGCGGACTATTGATCGAGCAGTTCTTC.